Below are 9 T cell receptor beta chains sequenced from a single sample in a study of T cells of healthy individuals. Each CDR3 protein gets one entry after TCRdb re-called the 5' RACE reads with MiXCR. The sample shows 63,000 or so distinct CDR3 sequences, under 20% of them seen only once. All receptors derive from a human donor in good health.

The chain carries TRBV5-1 and TRBJ2-5; D call uncertain. CDR1 and CDR2 (germline): SGHRS, YFSETQ. This CDR3 has 13 residues. Trimming cost V 4 bases and J 4 bases, with 11 bases left between them. DNA of the CDR3: TGCGCCAGCAGCGCCGACACCGGAGAGACCCAGTACTTC. Translating it yields CASSADTGETQYF. Using reference TRBV5-1 and TRBJ2-5 for the parts outside the CDR3, the full variable domain is KAGVTQTPRYLIKTRGQQVTLSCSPISGHRSVSWYQQTPGQGLQFLFEYFSETQRNKGNFPGRFSGRQFSNSRSEMNVSTLELGDSALYLCASSADTGETQYFGPGTRLLVL.

A few counts support this clonotype. The chain couples TRBV5-1 to TRBJ1-4, with D unresolved. Trimming removed 6 bases from V and 0 bases from J, with 15 bases in between. The CDR3 runs to 16 residues. Per the germline V gene, CDR1 is SGHRS and CDR2 is YFSETQ. The CDR3 protein is CASTLGESSTNEKLFF. CDR3 DNA sequence: TGCGCCAGCACCCTTGGTGAATCTTCAACTAATGAAAAACTGTTTTTT. Full variable domain (missing parts from reference TRBV5-1 and TRBJ1-4): KAGVTQTPRYLIKTRGQQVTLSCSPISGHRSVSWYQQTPGQGLQFLFEYFSETQRNKGNFPGRFSGRQFSNSRSEMNVSTLELGDSALYLCASTLGESSTNEKLFFGSGTQLSVL.

This clonotype appeared many times. V usage is TRBV12-3 or TRBV12-4 and J usage is TRBJ1-5, with D uncertain. Trimming left V 1 base short and J 6 bases short, with 10 bases between. This CDR3 is built from 14 residues. In DNA, the CDR3 is TGTGCCAGCAGTTTAGGGACGGCCGCTCAGCCCCAGCATTTT. Protein sequence: CASSLGTAAQPQHF.

This clonotype has a count of ten or more. The chain is built from TRBV20-1 and TRBJ2-7, with D possibly being TRBD1 or TRBD2 (6 bases each). Germline V CDR1 and CDR2: DFQATT, SNEGSKA (reference sequence). The CDR3 has 16 residues. V was clipped by 6 bases and J by 2 bases, with 23 bases between them. The CDR3 loop reads CSAYTNQGRETYEQYF. The CDR3 nucleotides read TGCAGTGCATATACGAACCAGGGGCGGGAAACCTACGAGCAGTACTTC.

V gene TRBV7-6 combines with J gene TRBJ2-7, with unresolved D. The CDR3 totals 13 residues. V was cut by 5 bases and J by 3 bases, with 11 bases left in between. The V gene's germline CDR1 is SGHVS and CDR2 FNYEAQ. The CDR3: CASSPGPNYEQYF. The CDR3 DNA reads as TGTGCCAGCAGCCCGGGTCCAAACTACGAGCAGTACTTC.

Many counts were recorded for this clonotype. The chain combines TRBV4-1 with TRBJ1-2; D remains ambiguous. The CDR3 covers 13 residues. CDR1 is MGHRA and CDR2 is YSYEKL in the germline V gene. Trimming pared 4 bases from V and 2 bases from J, leaving 8 bases between. The DNA for the CDR3 is TGCGCCAGCAGCCCTGCACCGAACTATGGCTACACCTTC. The encoded protein is CASSPAPNYGYTF.

The chain employs TRBV27 and TRBJ2-5; D ambiguous. Trimming removed 2 bases from V and 0 bases from J, with 4 bases in between. The CDR3 consists of 13 residues. Germline assignment: CDR1 MNHEY and CDR2 SMNVEV (reference sequence). The CDR3 sequence is CASSLGDQETQYF. In DNA, the CDR3 is TGTGCCAGCAGTTTAGGGGACCAAGAGACCCAGTACTTC.

The gene calls are TRBV27 and TRBJ2-1, with a tentative D call TRBD1 (6 bases). With 6 bases removed from V and 4 bases from J, the gap between germline ends came to 7 bases. Germline V gene data show CDR1 as MNHEY and CDR2 as SMNVEV (reference sequence). The CDR3 covers 12 residues. CDR3 coding DNA: TGTGCCAGCAGACAGGGTTACAATGAGCAGTTCTTC. Amino acid sequence: CASRQGYNEQFF.

This clonotype was detected only a few times. The V gene is TRBV20-1, the J gene TRBJ2-3, with a tentative D call TRBD2 (6 bases). V was trimmed by 5 bases and J by 2 bases, leaving 17 bases between them. CDR1 DFQATT and CDR2 SNEGSKA come from the germline V gene (reference sequence). This CDR3 is built from 15 residues. CDR3 protein: CSAVTGTWYTDTQYF. CDR3 DNA sequence: TGCAGTGCTGTAACCGGGACTTGGTACACAGATACGCAGTATTTT.